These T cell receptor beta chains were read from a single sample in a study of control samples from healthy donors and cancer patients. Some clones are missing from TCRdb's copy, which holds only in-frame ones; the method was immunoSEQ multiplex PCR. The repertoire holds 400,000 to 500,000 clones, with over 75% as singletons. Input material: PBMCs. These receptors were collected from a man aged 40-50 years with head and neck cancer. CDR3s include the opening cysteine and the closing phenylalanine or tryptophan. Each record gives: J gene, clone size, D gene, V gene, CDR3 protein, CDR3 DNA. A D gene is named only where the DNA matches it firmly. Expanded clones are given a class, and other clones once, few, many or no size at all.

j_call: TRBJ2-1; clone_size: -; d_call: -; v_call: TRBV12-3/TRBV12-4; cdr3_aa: CASTPHEQFF; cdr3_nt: TGTGCCAGCACGCCCCATGAGCAGTTCTTC
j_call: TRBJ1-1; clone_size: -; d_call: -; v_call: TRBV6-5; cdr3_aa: CASLDRPSNTEAFF; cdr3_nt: TGTGCCAGTTTAGACAGGCCATCGAACACTGAAGCTTTCTTT
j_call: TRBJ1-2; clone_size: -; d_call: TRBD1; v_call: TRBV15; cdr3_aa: CATSRETGGAFYGYTF; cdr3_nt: TGTGCCACCAGCAGAGAAACAGGGGGCGCGTTCTATGGCTACACCTTC
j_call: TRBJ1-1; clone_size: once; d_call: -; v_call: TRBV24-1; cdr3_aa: CATSDNRVGGTEAFF; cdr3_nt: TGTGCCACCAGTGATAACCGGGTAGGAGGCACTGAAGCTTTCTTT
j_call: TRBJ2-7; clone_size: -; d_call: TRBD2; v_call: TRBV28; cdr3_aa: CASSVPLIAGSSYEQYF; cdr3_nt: TGTGCCAGCAGTGTTCCCCTCATAGCGGGGAGCTCCTACGAGCAGTACTTC
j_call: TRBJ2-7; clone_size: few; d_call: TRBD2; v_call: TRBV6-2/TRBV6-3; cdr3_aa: CASSSVGLAGGHEQYF; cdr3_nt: TGTGCCAGCAGTTCCGTCGGACTAGCGGGGGGCCACGAGCAGTACTTC
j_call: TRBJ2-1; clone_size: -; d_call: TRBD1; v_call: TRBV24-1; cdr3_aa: CATSEPPGTGGINEQFF; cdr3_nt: TGTGCCACCAGTGAACCTCCCGGGACAGGGGGCATAAATGAGCAGTTCTTC
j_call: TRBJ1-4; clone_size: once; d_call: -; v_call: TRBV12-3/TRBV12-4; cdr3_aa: CASSSPGLEKLFF; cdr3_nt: TGTGCCAGCAGTTCGCCGGGACTTGAAAAACTGTTTTTT
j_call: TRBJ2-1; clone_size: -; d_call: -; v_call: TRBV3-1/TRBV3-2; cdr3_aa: CASSQGGRPNWDEQFF; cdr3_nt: TGTGCCAGCAGCCAAGGGGGCCGCCCAAATTGGGATGAGCAGTTCTTC
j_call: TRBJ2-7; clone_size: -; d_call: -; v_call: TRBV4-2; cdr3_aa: CASSQDSSRQTISYEQYF; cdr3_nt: TGTGCCAGCAGCCAAGATAGTTCCCGACAGACTATCTCCTACGAGCAGTACTTC